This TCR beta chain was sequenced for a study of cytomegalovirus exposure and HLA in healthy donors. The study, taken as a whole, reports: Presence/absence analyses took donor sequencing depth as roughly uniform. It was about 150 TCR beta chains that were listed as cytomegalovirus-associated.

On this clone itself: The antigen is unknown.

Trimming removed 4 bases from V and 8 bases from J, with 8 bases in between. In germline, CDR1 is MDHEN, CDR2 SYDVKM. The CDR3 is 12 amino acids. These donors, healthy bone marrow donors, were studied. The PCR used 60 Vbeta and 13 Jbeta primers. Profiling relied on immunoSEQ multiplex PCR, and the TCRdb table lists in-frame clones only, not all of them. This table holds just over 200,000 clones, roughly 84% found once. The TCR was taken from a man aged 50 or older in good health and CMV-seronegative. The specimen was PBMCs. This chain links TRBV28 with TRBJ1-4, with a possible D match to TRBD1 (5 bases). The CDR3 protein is CASSWGGEKLFF. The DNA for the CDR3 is TGTGCCAGCAGTTGGGGCGGAGAAAAACTGTTTTTT.